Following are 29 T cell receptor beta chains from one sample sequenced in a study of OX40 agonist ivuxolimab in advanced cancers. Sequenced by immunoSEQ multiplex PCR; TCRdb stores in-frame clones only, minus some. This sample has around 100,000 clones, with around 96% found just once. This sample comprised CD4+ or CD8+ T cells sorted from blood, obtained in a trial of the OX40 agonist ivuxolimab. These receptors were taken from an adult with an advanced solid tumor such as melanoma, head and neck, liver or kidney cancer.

The CDR3 sequence is CASSLDASVNTEAFF. The CDR3 DNA reads as TGCGCCAGCAGCTTGGACGCATCAGTGAACACTGAAGCTTTCTTT. The chain employs TRBV5-1 and TRBJ1-1; D gene ambiguous. Trimming took 0 bases from V and 0 from J, leaving 9 bases between them. This CDR3 has 15 amino acids. Germline lookup yields CDR1 SGHRS and CDR2 YFSETQ.

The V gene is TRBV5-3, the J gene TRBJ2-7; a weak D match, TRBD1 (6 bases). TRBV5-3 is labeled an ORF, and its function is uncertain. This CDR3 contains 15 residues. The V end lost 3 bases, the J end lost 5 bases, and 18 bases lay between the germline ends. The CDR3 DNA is TGTGCCAGAAGCTCGCCTACCGGGACAATCAACGAGCAGTACTTC. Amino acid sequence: CARSSPTGTINEQYF.

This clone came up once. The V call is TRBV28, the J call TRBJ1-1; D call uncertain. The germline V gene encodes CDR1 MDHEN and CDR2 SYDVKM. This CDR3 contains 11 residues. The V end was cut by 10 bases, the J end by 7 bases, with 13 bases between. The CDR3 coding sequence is TGTGCCACTTCGTACTATGATGAAGCTTTCTTT. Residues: CATSYYDEAFF.

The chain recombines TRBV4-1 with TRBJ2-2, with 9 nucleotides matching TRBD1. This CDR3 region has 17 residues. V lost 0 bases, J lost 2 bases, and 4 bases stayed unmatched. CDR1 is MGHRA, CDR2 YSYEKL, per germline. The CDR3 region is CASSQDETGGNTGELFF. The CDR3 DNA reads TGCGCCAGCAGCCAAGATGAGACAGGGGGTAACACCGGGGAGCTGTTTTTT.

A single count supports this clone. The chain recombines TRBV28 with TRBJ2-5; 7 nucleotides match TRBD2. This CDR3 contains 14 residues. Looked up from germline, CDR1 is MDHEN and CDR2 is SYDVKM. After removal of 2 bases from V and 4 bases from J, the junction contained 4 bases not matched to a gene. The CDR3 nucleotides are TGTGCCAGCAGTTTAGGGACGGGAGGAGAGACCCAGTACTTC. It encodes CASSLGTGGETQYF. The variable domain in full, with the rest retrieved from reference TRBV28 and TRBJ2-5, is DVKVTQSSRYLVKRTGEKVFLECVQDMDHENMFWYRQDPGLGLRLIYFSYDVKMKEKGDIPEGYSVSREKKERFSLILESASTNQTSMYLCASSLGTGGETQYFGPGTRLLVL.

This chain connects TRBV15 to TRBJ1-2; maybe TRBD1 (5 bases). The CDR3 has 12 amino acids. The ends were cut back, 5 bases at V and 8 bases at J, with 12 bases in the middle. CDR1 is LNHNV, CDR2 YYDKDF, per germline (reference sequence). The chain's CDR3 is CATSPGARGYTF. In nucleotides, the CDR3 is TGTGCCACCAGCCCCGGGGCTCGGGGCTACACCTTC.

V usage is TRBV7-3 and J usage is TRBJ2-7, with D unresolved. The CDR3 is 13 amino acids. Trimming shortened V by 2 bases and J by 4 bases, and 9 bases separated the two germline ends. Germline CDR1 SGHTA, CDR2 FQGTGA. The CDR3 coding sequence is TGTGCCAGCAGCTTAGGGCTAGGGTACGAGCAGTACTTC. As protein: CASSLGLGYEQYF.

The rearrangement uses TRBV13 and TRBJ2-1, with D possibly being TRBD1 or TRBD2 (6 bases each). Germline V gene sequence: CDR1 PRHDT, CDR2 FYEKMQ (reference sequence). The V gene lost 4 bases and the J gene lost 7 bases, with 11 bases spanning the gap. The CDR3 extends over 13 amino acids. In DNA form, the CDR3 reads TGTGCCAGCAGCTGGGGGGCGGGAAATGAGCAGTTCTTC. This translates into CASSWGAGNEQFF.

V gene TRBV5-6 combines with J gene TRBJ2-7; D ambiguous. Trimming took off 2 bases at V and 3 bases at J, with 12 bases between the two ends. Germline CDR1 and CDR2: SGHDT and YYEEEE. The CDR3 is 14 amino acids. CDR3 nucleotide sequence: TGTGCCAGCAGCTTTGGGGTATTAGGCTACGAGCAGTACTTC. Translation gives CASSFGVLGYEQYF.

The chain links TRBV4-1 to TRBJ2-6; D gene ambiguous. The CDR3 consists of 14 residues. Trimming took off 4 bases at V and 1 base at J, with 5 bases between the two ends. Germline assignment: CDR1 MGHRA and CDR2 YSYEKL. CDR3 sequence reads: CASSLISGANVLTF. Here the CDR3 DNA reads TGCGCCAGCAGCCTAATATCTGGGGCCAACGTCCTGACTTTC.

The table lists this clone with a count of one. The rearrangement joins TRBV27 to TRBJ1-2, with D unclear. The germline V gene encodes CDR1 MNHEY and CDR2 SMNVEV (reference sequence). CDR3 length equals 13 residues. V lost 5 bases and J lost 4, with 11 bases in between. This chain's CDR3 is CASSPGLTYGYTF. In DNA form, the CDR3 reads TGTGCCAGCAGTCCGGGCTTGACCTATGGCTACACCTTC.

The CDR3 nucleotides are TGTGCCAGTAGTTCAGGTCCCCGGGGGACAGGGTTCGATGAGCAGTTCTTC. Its translation is CASSSGPRGTGFDEQFF. The chain carries TRBV19 and TRBJ2-1; 9 bases align to TRBD1. The ends lost 5 bases at V and 8 bases at J; junction bases unmatched: 16. This CDR3 has 17 residues. Germline V CDR1 and CDR2: LNHDA, SQIVND (reference sequence). The full variable domain, with the rest looked up from reference TRBV19 and TRBJ2-1, is DGGITQSPKYLFRKEGQNVTLSCEQNLNHDAMYWYRQDPGQGLRLIYYSQIVNDFQKGDIAEGYSVSREKKESFPLTVTSAQKNPTAFYLCASSSGPRGTGFDEQFFGPGTRLTVL.

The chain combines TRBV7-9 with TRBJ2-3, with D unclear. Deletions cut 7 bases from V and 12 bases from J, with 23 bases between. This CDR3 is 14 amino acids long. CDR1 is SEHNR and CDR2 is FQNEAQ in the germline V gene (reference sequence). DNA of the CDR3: TGTGCCAGCACCACCCCGCCCAAAGGGCCGTTTCAGTATTTT. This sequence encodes CASTTPPKGPFQYF. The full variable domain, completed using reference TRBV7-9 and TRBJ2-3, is DTGVSQNPRHKITKRGQNVTFRCDPISEHNRLYWYRQTLGQGPEFLTYFQNEAQLEKSRLLSDRFSAERPKGSFSTLEIQRTEQGDSAMYLCASTTPPKGPFQYFGPGTRLTVL.

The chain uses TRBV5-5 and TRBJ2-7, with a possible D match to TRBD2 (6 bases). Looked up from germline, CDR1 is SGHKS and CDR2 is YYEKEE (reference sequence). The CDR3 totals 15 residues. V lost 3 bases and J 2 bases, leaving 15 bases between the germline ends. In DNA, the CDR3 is TGTGCCAGCAGCTCACCTTCTGGAGGGGCCTACGAGCAGTACTTC. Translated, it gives CASSSPSGGAYEQYF.

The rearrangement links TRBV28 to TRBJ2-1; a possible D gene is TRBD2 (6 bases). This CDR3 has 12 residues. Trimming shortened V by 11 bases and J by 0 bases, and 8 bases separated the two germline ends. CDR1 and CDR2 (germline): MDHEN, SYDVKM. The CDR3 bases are TGTGCCGGGGGGAGCTCCTACAATGAGCAGTTCTTC. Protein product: CAGGSSYNEQFF. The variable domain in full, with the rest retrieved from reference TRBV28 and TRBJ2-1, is DVKVTQSSRYLVKRTGEKVFLECVQDMDHENMFWYRQDPGLGLRLIYFSYDVKMKEKGDIPEGYSVSREKKERFSLILESASTNQTSMYLCAGGSSYNEQFFGPGTRLTVL.

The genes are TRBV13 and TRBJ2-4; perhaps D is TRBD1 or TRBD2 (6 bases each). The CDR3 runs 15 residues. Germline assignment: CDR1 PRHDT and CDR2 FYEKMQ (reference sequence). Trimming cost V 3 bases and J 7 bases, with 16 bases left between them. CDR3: CASSFRERGMNIQYF. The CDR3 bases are TGTGCCAGCAGCTTCCGGGAGAGGGGGATGAACATTCAGTACTTC.

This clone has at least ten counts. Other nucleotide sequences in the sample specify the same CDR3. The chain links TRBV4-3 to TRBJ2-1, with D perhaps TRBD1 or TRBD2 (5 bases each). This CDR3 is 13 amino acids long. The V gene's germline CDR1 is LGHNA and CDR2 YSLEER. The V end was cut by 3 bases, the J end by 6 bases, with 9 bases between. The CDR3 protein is CASSQGVGNEQFF. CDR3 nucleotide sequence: TGCGCCAGCAGCCAGGGGGTAGGCAATGAGCAGTTCTTC.

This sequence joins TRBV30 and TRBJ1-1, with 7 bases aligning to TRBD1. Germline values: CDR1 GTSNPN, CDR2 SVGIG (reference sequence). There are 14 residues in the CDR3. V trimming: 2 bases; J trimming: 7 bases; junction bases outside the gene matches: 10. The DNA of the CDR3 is TGTGCCTGGAGTAACGGAGGGGGCTACGATGAAGCTTTCTTT. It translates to CAWSNGGGYDEAFF.

The CDR3 DNA sequence: TGCGCCAGCAGCCAAGATCCCCAAGATACGCAGTATTTT. Translating it yields CASSQDPQDTQYF. The chain employs TRBV4-1 and TRBJ2-3; the D is unclear. The CDR3 consists of 13 residues. CDR1 is MGHRA, CDR2 YSYEKL, per germline. The V end was cut by 0 bases, the J end by 5 bases, with 6 bases between.

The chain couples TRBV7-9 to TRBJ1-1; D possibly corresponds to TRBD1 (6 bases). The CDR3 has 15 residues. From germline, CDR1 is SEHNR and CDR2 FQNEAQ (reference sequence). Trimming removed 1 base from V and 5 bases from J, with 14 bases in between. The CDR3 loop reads CASSLGQGLWTEAFF. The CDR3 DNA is TGTGCCAGCAGCTTAGGCCAGGGGCTTTGGACTGAAGCTTTCTTT. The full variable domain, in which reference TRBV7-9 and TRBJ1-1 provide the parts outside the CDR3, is DTGVSQNPRHKITKRGQNVTFRCDPISEHNRLYWYRQTLGQGPEFLTYFQNEAQLEKSRLLSDRFSAERPKGSFSTLEIQRTEQGDSAMYLCASSLGQGLWTEAFFGQGTRLTVV.

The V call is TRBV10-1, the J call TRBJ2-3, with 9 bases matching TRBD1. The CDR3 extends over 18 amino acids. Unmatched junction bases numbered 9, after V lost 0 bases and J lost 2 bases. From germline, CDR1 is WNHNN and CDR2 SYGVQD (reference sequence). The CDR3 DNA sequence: TGCGCCAGCAGTGAGTCGGAAGGGGGACAGGGATACACAGATACGCAGTATTTT. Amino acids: CASSESEGGQGYTDTQYF.

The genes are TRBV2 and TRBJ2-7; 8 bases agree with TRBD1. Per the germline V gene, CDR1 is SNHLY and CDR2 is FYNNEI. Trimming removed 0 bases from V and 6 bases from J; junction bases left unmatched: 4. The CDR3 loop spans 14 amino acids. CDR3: CASSEAQGAVEQYF. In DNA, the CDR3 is TGTGCCAGCAGTGAAGCGCAGGGGGCGGTCGAGCAGTACTTC.

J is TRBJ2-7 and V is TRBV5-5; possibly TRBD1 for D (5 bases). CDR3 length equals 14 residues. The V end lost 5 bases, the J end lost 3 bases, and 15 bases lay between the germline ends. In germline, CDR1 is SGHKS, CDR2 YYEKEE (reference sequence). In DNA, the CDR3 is TGTGCCAGCAGTACAGGTTTCGAAGTCTACGAGCAGTACTTC. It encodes CASSTGFEVYEQYF.

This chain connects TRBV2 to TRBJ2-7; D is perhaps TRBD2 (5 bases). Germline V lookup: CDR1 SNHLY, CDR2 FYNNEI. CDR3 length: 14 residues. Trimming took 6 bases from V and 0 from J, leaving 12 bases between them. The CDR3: CASREVYNSYEQYF. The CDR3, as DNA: TGTGCCAGCAGGGAGGTATACAACTCCTACGAGCAGTACTTC. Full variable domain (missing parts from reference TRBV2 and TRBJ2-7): EPEVTQTPSHQVTQMGQEVILRCVPISNHLYFYWYRQILGQKVEFLVSFYNNEISEKSEIFDDQFSVERPDGSNFTLKIRSTKLEDSAMYFCASREVYNSYEQYFGPGTRLTVT.

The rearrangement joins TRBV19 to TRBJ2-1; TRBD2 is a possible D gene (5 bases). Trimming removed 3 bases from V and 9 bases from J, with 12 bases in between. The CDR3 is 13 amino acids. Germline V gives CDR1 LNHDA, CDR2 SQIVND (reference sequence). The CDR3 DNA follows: TGTGCCAGTAGTATCGGGAATTTAGGTGAGCAGTTCTTC. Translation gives CASSIGNLGEQFF.

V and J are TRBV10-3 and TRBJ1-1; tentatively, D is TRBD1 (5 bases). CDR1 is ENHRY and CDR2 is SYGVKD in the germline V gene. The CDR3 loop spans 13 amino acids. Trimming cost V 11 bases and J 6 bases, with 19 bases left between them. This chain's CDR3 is CAGGGLDMSEAFF. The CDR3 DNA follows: TGTGCCGGGGGGGGTCTGGACATGTCTGAAGCTTTCTTT.

CDR3 in DNA: TGTGCCAGCAGCACCCAATTGGATGAAAAACTGTTTTTT. Translating it yields CASSTQLDEKLFF. J is TRBJ1-4 and V is TRBV28; no definite D call. Trimming removed 6 bases from V and 6 bases from J, with 11 bases in between. CDR3 length equals 13 residues. Germline V lookup: CDR1 MDHEN, CDR2 SYDVKM.

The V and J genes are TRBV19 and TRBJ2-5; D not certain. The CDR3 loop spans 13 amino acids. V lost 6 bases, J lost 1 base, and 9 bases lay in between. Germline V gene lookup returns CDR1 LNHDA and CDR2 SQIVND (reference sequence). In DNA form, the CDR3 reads TGTGCCAGTAGACCTCGAGCCCAAGAGACCCAGTACTTC. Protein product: CASRPRAQETQYF.

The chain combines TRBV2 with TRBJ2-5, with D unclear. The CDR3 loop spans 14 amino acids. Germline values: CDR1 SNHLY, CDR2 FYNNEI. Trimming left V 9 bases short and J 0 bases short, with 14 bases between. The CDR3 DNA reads TGTGCCAGAAGCGTTGACGGGTACCAAGAGACCCAGTACTTC. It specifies CARSVDGYQETQYF.